Below are 27 T cell receptor beta chains sequenced from a single sample in a study of Graves' ophthalmopathy and Graves' hyperthyroidism. TCR beta CDR3 regions were amplified from RNA transcripts. The library came from an HTBI-primed first-round RT-PCR and a second-round multiplex PCR. TCRdb ran MiXCR on the multiplex PCR reads and lists one entry per CDR3 protein. The sample records about 500,000 distinct CDR3 sequences, 35% to 45% being singletons. The sample taken for sequencing was peripheral blood or thyroid tissue (not recorded which). The origin of the receptors is an adult man with Graves' hyperthyroidism.

This clonotype showed up just a few times. V is TRBV4-1 and J is TRBJ1-6; TRBD1 aligns across 7 bases. The CDR3 runs 15 residues. CDR1 and CDR2 from the germline V gene are MGHRA and YSYEKL. V dropped 3 bases and J dropped 9; count of bases not matched to a gene: 8. The CDR3 region is CASSQAPGQSSPLHF. The CDR3 DNA is TGCGCCAGCAGCCAGGCCCCGGGACAGAGTTCACCCCTCCACTTT.

V is TRBV11-2 and J is TRBJ2-5, with D hard to call. V lost 1 base to trimming and J lost 5 bases, with 8 bases between them. The length of the CDR3 is 13 residues. Germline V CDR1 and CDR2: SGHAT, FQNNGV. CDR3 in amino acids: CASSLVFSETQYF. CDR3 DNA: TGTGCCAGCAGCTTAGTTTTTTCGGAGACCCAGTACTTC.

As concerns this clonotype: A much larger clone sits a single nucleotide away, making a read error possible. The DNA of the CDR3 is TGTGCCAGCAATGACAGGGCGCTTAGCTCCTACGAGCAGTACTTC. Its protein is CASNDRALSSYEQYF. The chain uses TRBV10-3 and TRBJ2-7; 7 bases map to TRBD1. In germline, CDR1 is ENHRY, CDR2 SYGVKD. There are 15 residues in the CDR3. V shed 10 bases and J 0 bases; nucleotides not matched to a gene: 12.

This clonotype was counted only a few times. The chain combines TRBV24-1 with TRBJ2-3; 8 nucleotides match TRBD1. The germline V gene encodes CDR1 KGHDR and CDR2 SFDVKD. The ends lost 4 bases at V and 0 bases at J; junction bases unmatched: 8. The CDR3 length is 17 residues. The CDR3 region is CATSDAGQGSSTDTQYF. For the CDR3, the DNA is TGTGCCACCAGTGACGCCGGACAGGGCTCTAGCACAGATACGCAGTATTTT.

The rearrangement links TRBV6-5 to TRBJ1-4, with unresolved D. Per the germline V gene, CDR1 is MNHEY and CDR2 is SVGAGI. V was shortened by 5 bases and J by 5 bases, with 12 bases between the two germline ends. This CDR3 has 14 residues. Here the CDR3 reads CASSVGVSNEKLFF. CDR3 DNA: TGTGCCAGCAGTGTTGGAGTCTCAAATGAAAAACTGTTTTTT.

The chain has TRBV20-1 and TRBJ2-5; D is undetermined. V dropped 0 bases and J dropped 5 bases, with 13 bases sitting between them. Germline V gene data show CDR1 as DFQATT and CDR2 as SNEGSKA (reference sequence). This CDR3 has 14 residues. Here the CDR3 reads CSARDLQVLETQYF. The CDR3, as DNA: TGCAGTGCTAGAGATCTCCAGGTCTTGGAGACCCAGTACTTC.

In this sample, this clonotype turned up many times. The rearrangement joins TRBV9 to TRBJ1-3; no clear D gene. The germline V gene encodes CDR1 SGDLS and CDR2 YYNGEE. The CDR3 extends over 15 amino acids. V lost 0 bases and J lost 0, with 7 bases in between. CDR3 loop: CASSVGDYSGNTIYF. DNA for the CDR3: TGTGCCAGCAGCGTAGGTGACTACTCTGGAAACACCATATATTTT.

Many counts were recorded for this clonotype. This chain uses TRBV6-1 with TRBJ1-2; no clear D. From germline, CDR1 is MNHNS and CDR2 SASEGT. The germline V and J ends were trimmed by 4 bases and 4 bases, with 16 bases remaining between them. The CDR3 has 15 residues. The CDR3 loop reads CASSVRASAIYGYTF. CDR3 nucleotides: TGTGCCAGCAGTGTCCGGGCCTCTGCTATCTATGGCTACACCTTC.

About this clonotype: With a much larger clone just one base away, this may be a read error. V and J are TRBV5-1 and TRBJ2-7; a weak D match, TRBD1 (5 bases). This CDR3 is built from 16 residues. Germline CDR1 is SGHRS and CDR2 is YFSETQ. The CDR3 sequence is CASRLGVGPGSYEQYF. The CDR3, as DNA: TGCGCCAGCAGATTGGGTGTGGGGCCGGGCTCCTACGAGCAGTACTTC.

This clonotype was counted ten times or more. The chain recombines TRBV20-1 with TRBJ1-5, with D maybe TRBD1 (5 bases). The germline V gene has CDR1 DFQATT and CDR2 SNEGSKA (reference sequence). The CDR3 runs to 16 residues. Trimming cost V 1 base and J 4 bases, with 17 bases left between them. The CDR3 reads CSARGVQGIWNQPQHF. In nucleotides, the CDR3 is TGCAGTGCTAGAGGCGTGCAGGGTATCTGGAATCAGCCCCAGCATTTT.

This clonotype was observed at least ten times. The rearrangement joins TRBV2 to TRBJ1-5, with D perhaps matching TRBD1 (6 bases). Germline V gene data show CDR1 as SNHLY and CDR2 as FYNNEI. The CDR3 spans 15 residues. Between the trimmed V and J ends, which lost 7 bases and 3 bases, there was a span of 16 bases. The CDR3 protein is CASTVKDSHNQPQHF. The CDR3 DNA reads TGTGCCAGCACCGTTAAGGACAGCCACAATCAGCCCCAGCATTTT.

The J gene is TRBJ2-7, the V gene TRBV12-3 or TRBV12-4; D ambiguous. V gave up 3 bases and J gave up 10 bases, with 4 bases separating them. CDR3 length equals 9 residues. The CDR3: CASSFRQYF. CDR3 in DNA: TGTGCCAGCAGTTTTCGACAGTACTTC.

As regards this clonotype: Possible read error: a much larger clone is one base away. The J gene is TRBJ2-5, the V gene TRBV11-2; D gene ambiguous. Germline assignment: CDR1 SGHAT and CDR2 FQNNGV. The CDR3 extends over 13 amino acids. The CDR3 spells CTSSLGFQETQYF. CDR3 DNA: TGTACCAGCAGCTTGGGGTTCCAAGAGACCCAGTACTTC.

This clonotype was seen repeatedly, ten times or more. The chain couples TRBV24-1 to TRBJ1-1; TRBD1 agrees at 7 bases. Germline loops: CDR1 KGHDR, CDR2 SFDVKD. V lost 7 bases and J lost 1; bases outside the gene matches: 2. The length of the CDR3 is 13 residues. The CDR3 loop reads CATSRTGNTEAFF. CDR3 DNA sequence: TGTGCCACCAGCCGGACAGGGAACACTGAAGCTTTCTTT.

This clonotype was counted many times. The chain joins TRBV24-1 to TRBJ2-7, with 10 bases that match TRBD1. The germline gives CDR1 KGHDR, CDR2 SFDVKD. The CDR3 runs 12 residues. V trimming: 12 bases; J trimming: 5 bases; junction bases outside the gene matches: 6. CDR3 in DNA: TGTGCCGCGGGACAGGGGCCCCACGAGCAGTACTTC. Its protein is CAAGQGPHEQYF.

The chain combines TRBV20-1 with TRBJ2-1; D not resolved. CDR3 size: 15 residues. Per the germline V gene, CDR1 is DFQATT and CDR2 is SNEGSKA (reference sequence). V dropped 5 bases and J dropped 0 bases, with 14 bases sitting between them. The CDR3 nucleotides read TGCAGTGCTTGGCCGGGTTCCCTCTCCTACAATGAGCAGTTCTTC. Protein product: CSAWPGSLSYNEQFF.

This clonotype was detected a few times. This chain links TRBV10-3 with TRBJ2-1; 9 nucleotides match TRBD1. CDR3 size: 15 residues. Germline V gene data show CDR1 as ENHRY and CDR2 as SYGVKD. V shed 4 bases, J shed 2 bases, and the junction held 3 bases outside the gene matches. CDR3 in DNA: TGTGCCATCAGTGGCACAGGGGGCGCCTACAATGAGCAGTTCTTC. Translation: CAISGTGGAYNEQFF.

This chain's CDR3 is CSARDPSGGTF. As DNA, the CDR3 is TGCAGTGCCAGGGACCCTAGCGGCGGGACTTTC. This sequence joins TRBV20-1 and TRBJ2-6; 7 bases map to TRBD2. V lost 6 bases to trimming and J lost 18 bases; unmatched junction nucleotides: 11. Germline assignment: CDR1 DFQATT and CDR2 SNEGSKA (reference sequence). The CDR3 has 11 amino acids.

This clonotype showed up just a few times. The chain's CDR3 is CASSIQGTMNTEAFF. In DNA, the CDR3 is TGTGCCAGTAGTATTCAGGGGACGATGAACACTGAAGCTTTCTTT. The rearrangement links TRBV19 to TRBJ1-1, with D perhaps TRBD1 (6 bases). The CDR3 has 15 residues. Trimming left V 3 bases short and J 0 bases short, with 11 bases between. Germline V lookup: CDR1 LNHDA, CDR2 SQIVND (reference sequence).

Many counts were recorded for this clonotype. The chain is built from TRBV7-6 and TRBJ2-5; 10 positions agree with TRBD1. Germline values: CDR1 SGHVS, CDR2 FNYEAQ. V was pared by 6 bases and J by 4 bases, with 14 bases of the junction left unmatched. The CDR3 runs 17 residues. CDR3 bases: TGTGCCAGCAGTCAACTCAGTCCGGACAGGGGGGGAGAGACCCAGTACTTC. Its protein product is CASSQLSPDRGGETQYF.

This clonotype was picked up many times. This chain connects TRBV7-3 to TRBJ2-5; 7 nucleotides agree with TRBD1. This CDR3 comprises 15 residues. Germline assignment: CDR1 SGHTA and CDR2 FQGTGA. Trimming at V came to 5 bases and at J to 2 bases, leaving 8 bases not matched to a gene. The CDR3 loop reads CASSRTLGQQETQYF. CDR3 nucleotides: TGTGCCAGCAGCCGTACACTGGGACAGCAAGAGACCCAGTACTTC.

This rearrangement joins TRBV10-3 to TRBJ2-2, with D hard to call. The V end was cut by 10 bases, the J end by 3 bases, with 21 bases between. The CDR3 covers 16 residues. Germline lookup yields CDR1 ENHRY and CDR2 SYGVKD. The DNA of the CDR3 is TGTGCCAGCAGCGCCGGGTCTCGGCCTTACACCGGGGAGCTGTTTTTT. This gives the protein CASSAGSRPYTGELFF.

In this sample, this clonotype turned up many times. The chain employs TRBV20-1 and TRBJ2-7; the match to TRBD1 covers 8 bases. Per germline, CDR1 DFQATT and CDR2 SNEGSKA (reference sequence). CDR3 length equals 12 residues. The junction had 6 bases not matched to a gene; V was cut back by 6 bases and J by 5 bases. The CDR3, as DNA: TGCAGTGCCAGAAAGACAGGGGACGAGCAGTACTTC. This encodes CSARKTGDEQYF.

This clonotype has at least ten counts. The chain carries TRBV7-2 and TRBJ2-7; weak D call: TRBD2 (6 bases). Germline V gene lookup returns CDR1 SGHTA and CDR2 FQGNSA. The V end was cut by 5 bases, the J end by 2 bases, with 16 bases between. This CDR3 comprises 15 residues. The CDR3 protein is CASSAREEKAYEQYF. DNA of the CDR3: TGTGCCAGCAGCGCCAGGGAGGAGAAAGCCTACGAGCAGTACTTC.

In this sample, this clonotype turned up a few times. The chain uses TRBV18 and TRBJ2-7, with 7 bases identical to TRBD2. This CDR3 is 14 amino acids long. The V gene's germline CDR1 is KGHSH and CDR2 LQKENI. V lost 2 bases to trimming and J lost 0 bases; unmatched junction nucleotides: 1. The CDR3 coding sequence is TGTGCCAGCTCACCAGGGGAGGGCTCCTACGAGCAGTACTTC. Translating it yields CASSPGEGSYEQYF.

This clonotype occurred a few times. The junction departs from germline at one end; a sequencing error may be responsible. This chain joins TRBV7-6 and TRBJ2-5; 9 bases map to TRBD2. Germline CDR1 reads SGHVS; CDR2 reads FNYEAQ. There are 16 residues in the CDR3. The CDR3, as DNA: TGTGCCAGCAGTTTAGTTTTGCGGGAGGGCCAAGAGACCCAGTACTTC. Residues: CASSLVLREGQETQYF.

In its sample, this clonotype was seen many times. The V gene is TRBV29-1, the J gene TRBJ1-1, with D unresolved. Germline CDR1 SQVTM, CDR2 ANQGSEA. V lost 8 bases and J 1 base, leaving 5 bases between the germline ends. There are 10 residues in the CDR3. The CDR3 protein is CSPKNTEAFF. The CDR3 DNA is TGCAGCCCAAAGAACACTGAAGCTTTCTTT. The full variable domain, completed using reference TRBV29-1 and TRBJ1-1, is SAVISQKPSRDICQRGTSLTIQCQVDSQVTMMFWYRQQPGQSLTLIATANQGSEATYESGFVIDKFPISRPNLTFSTLTVSNMSPEDSSIYLCSPKNTEAFFGQGTRLTVV.